This note documents a single T cell receptor (beta chain) sequence. CDR1 and CDR2 from the germline V gene are MNHNY and SVGAGI (reference sequence). Deletions cut 5 bases from V and 0 bases from J, with 10 bases between. This CDR3 has 14 amino acids. The data are from a study of radiation and T cells in renal cell carcinoma. Assay used: immunoSEQ multiplex PCR; TCRdb lists only in-frame clones, some missing. The sample carries approximately 110,000 clones, approximately 80% recorded once. As to time point: baseline pretreatment blood. The treatment was: 15 Gy SBRT to primary tumor, nephrectomy 4 weeks later.

The receptor's source is a woman in her fifties or sixties with renal cell carcinoma. The sample here was blood, taken from a patient whose treatment included radiotherapy and nephrectomy. V is TRBV6-6 and J is TRBJ1-1; a weak D match, TRBD1 (6 bases). DNA for the CDR3: TGTGCCAGCAGTCCGGACAGATTGAACACTGAAGCTTTCTTT. The encoded protein is CASSPDRLNTEAFF.